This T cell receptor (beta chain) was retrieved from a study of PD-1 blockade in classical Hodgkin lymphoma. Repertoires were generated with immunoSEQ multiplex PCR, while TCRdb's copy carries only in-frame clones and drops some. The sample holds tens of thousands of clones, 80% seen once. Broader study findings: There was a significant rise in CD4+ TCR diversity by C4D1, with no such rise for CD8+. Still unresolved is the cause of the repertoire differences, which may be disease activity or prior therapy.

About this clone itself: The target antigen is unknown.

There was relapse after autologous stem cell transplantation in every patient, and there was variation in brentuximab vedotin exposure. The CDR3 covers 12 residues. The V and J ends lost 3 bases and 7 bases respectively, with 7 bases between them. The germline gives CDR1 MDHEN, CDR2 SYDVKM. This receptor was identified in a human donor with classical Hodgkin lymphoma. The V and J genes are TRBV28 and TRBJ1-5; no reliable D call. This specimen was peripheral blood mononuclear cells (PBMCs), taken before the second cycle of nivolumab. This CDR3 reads CASSFRLQPQHF. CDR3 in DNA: TGTGCCAGCAGTTTCAGGCTCCAGCCCCAGCATTTT.